Below are 5 T cell receptor beta chains sequenced from a single sample in a study of blood T cell repertoires in COVID-19. This table comes from immunoSEQ multiplex PCR, and its TCRdb copy is limited to in-frame clones, with some not included. The sample records 120,000 to 150,000 clones, about 86% being singletons. Specimen: peripheral blood. The receptors come from a woman aged 55-69 years with acute or convalescent COVID-19.

J is TRBJ2-1 and V is TRBV10-3; TRBD1 matches at 7 bases. Germline lookup yields CDR1 ENHRY and CDR2 SYGVKD. The CDR3 length is 15 residues. V dropped 0 bases and J dropped 3; count of bases not matched to a gene: 2. CDR3 coding DNA: TGTGCCATCAGTGAGTCGGGACAGCACTACAATGAGCAGTTCTTC. Translated, it gives CAISESGQHYNEQFF.

As DNA, the CDR3 is TGTGCCAGCAGCTTAATGAGGACAGTATATGGCTACACCTTC. This gives the protein CASSLMRTVYGYTF. The chain has TRBV7-2 and TRBJ1-2, with D perhaps matching TRBD1 (6 bases). The CDR3 has 14 amino acids. The germline CDR1 and CDR2 sequences are SGHTA and FQGNSA. Trimming pared 2 bases from V and 5 bases from J, leaving 12 bases between.

This chain connects TRBV7-9 to TRBJ1-1, with a tentative D call TRBD1 (6 bases). V was shortened by 1 base and J by 10 bases, with 10 bases between the two germline ends. Germline V gene sequence: CDR1 SEHNR, CDR2 FQNEAQ (reference sequence). The CDR3 has 12 amino acids. The CDR3 loop reads CASSLEIGGAFF. Here the CDR3 DNA reads TGTGCCAGCAGCTTAGAAATAGGGGGAGCTTTCTTT.

The rearrangement links TRBV6-5 to TRBJ2-1; TRBD2 aligns across 8 bases. The CDR3 is 14 residues long. Losses at the gene ends were 2 bases for V and 10 bases for J; bases not matched to a gene: 7. CDR1 and CDR2 from the germline V gene are MNHEY and SVGAGI. CDR3 region: CASSYSGGRREQFF. The CDR3 bases are TGTGCCAGCAGTTACAGCGGGGGCCGACGGGAGCAGTTCTTC.

V usage is TRBV30 and J usage is TRBJ1-2; D is ambiguous. Trimming stripped 3 bases from V and 6 bases from J, with 14 bases between. Germline-derived CDR1 and CDR2 are GTSNPN and SVGIG (reference sequence). CDR3 size: 13 residues. CDR3 sequence (DNA): TGTGCCTGGAGGTCTCAACGAGAGAATGGCTACACCTTC. Amino acid sequence: CAWRSQRENGYTF.